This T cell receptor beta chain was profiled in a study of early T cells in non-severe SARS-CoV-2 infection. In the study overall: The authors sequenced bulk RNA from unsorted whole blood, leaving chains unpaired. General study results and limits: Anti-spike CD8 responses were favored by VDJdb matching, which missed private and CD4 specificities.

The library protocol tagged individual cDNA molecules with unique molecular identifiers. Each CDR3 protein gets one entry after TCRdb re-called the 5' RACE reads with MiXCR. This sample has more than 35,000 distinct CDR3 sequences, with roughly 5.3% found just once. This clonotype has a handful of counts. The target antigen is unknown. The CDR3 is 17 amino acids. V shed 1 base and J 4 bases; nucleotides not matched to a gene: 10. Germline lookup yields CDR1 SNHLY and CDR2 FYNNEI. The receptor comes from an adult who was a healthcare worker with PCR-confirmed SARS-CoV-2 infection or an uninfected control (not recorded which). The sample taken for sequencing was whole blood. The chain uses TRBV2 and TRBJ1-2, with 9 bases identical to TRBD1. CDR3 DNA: TGTGCCAGCAGTGAAGTGGGGCCGGGACAGGGAGGCTATGGCTACACCTTC. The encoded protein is CASSEVGPGQGGYGYTF.